The 8 T cell receptor beta chains below come from one sample, sequenced in a study of blood T cell repertoires in COVID-19. Here immunoSEQ multiplex PCR was the method, and the copy in TCRdb shows in-frame clones only, minus some. The sample carries about 350,000 clones, 88% recorded once. Material for sequencing was PBMCs or T cells enriched from blood (not recorded which). Receptor source: a woman aged 25 to 39 who had been exposed to COVID-19.

The chain has TRBV7-9 and TRBJ1-6, with D maybe TRBD1 (6 bases). CDR1 is SEHNR, CDR2 FQNEAQ, per germline (reference sequence). V was shortened by 5 bases and J by 5 bases, with 16 bases between the two germline ends. This CDR3 is 16 amino acids long. Here the CDR3 DNA reads TGTGCCAGCAGCCATCGCAGGGGTACAGATAATTCACCCCTCCACTTT. This encodes CASSHRRGTDNSPLHF.

The rearrangement links TRBV10-3 to TRBJ2-2; 9 bases are a match to TRBD2. With V trimmed by 2 bases and J by 5 bases, 18 bases remained unmatched. CDR3 length equals 20 residues. The germline V gene encodes CDR1 ENHRY and CDR2 SYGVKD. The CDR3 here is CAISEPTSGGIARGTGELFF. The CDR3 nucleotides are TGTGCCATCAGTGAGCCGACTAGCGGAGGAATCGCTAGGGGGACCGGGGAGCTGTTTTTT.

The chain recombines TRBV9 with TRBJ2-3; 7 bases agree with TRBD2. The trim removed 0 bases at V and 5 bases at J, leaving 6 bases unmatched. Germline V CDR1 and CDR2: SGDLS, YYNGEE. CDR3 length: 15 amino acids. The CDR3 DNA is TGTGCCAGCAGCGTAGTGGCGGGAGCACTAGATACGCAGTATTTT. The encoded protein is CASSVVAGALDTQYF.

The genes are TRBV25-1 and TRBJ1-5; no reliable D call. This CDR3 contains 14 residues. Germline V gene sequence: CDR1 MGHDK, CDR2 SYGVNS. Trimming removed 1 base at V and 7 bases at J, with 11 bases between. The CDR3 spells CASSEFGGGQPQHF. The CDR3 DNA reads as TGTGCCAGCAGTGAATTTGGAGGCGGGCAGCCCCAGCATTTT.

The rearrangement uses TRBV12-3 or TRBV12-4 and TRBJ2-1, with a tentative D call TRBD2 (7 bases). CDR3 length: 12 residues. The germline V and J ends were trimmed by 8 bases and 7 bases, with 12 bases remaining between them. The chain's CDR3 is CASGGRGNEQFF. The CDR3 nucleotides read TGTGCCAGCGGGGGGCGGGGGAATGAGCAGTTCTTC.

The chain employs TRBV28 and TRBJ2-2; possible D gene TRBD1, 5 bases. The CDR3 has 16 residues. Germline CDR1 reads MDHEN; CDR2 reads SYDVKM. The ends were cut back, 7 bases at V and 4 bases at J, with 19 bases in the middle. The CDR3 nucleotides are TGTGCCAGCACCCTTTCCAGGGCTGGGCGCACCGGGGAGCTGTTTTTT. Its translation: CASTLSRAGRTGELFF.

This chain connects TRBV27 to TRBJ1-2; D perhaps matches TRBD1 (5 bases). The germline V gene encodes CDR1 MNHEY and CDR2 SMNVEV (reference sequence). The CDR3 sequence is 16 residues long. Trimming stripped 4 bases from V and 0 bases from J, with 15 bases between. The CDR3 sequence is CASSSILRGSNYGYTF. For the CDR3, the DNA is TGTGCCAGCAGTTCCATTCTAAGGGGTTCTAACTATGGCTACACCTTC.

The chain has TRBV11-2 and TRBJ2-7; no clear D gene. Deletions cut 3 bases from V and 0 bases from J, with 6 bases between. Germline CDR1 reads SGHAT; CDR2 reads FQNNGV. The CDR3 covers 13 residues. This chain's CDR3 is CASSFRSSYEQYF. As DNA, the CDR3 is TGTGCCAGCAGCTTTAGGAGCTCCTACGAGCAGTACTTC.